The rows below give T cell receptor beta chains drawn from one sample of a study of T cell repertoires and HLA-DP antigens. Data came from immunoSEQ multiplex PCR; TCRdb stores just in-frame clones and leaves some out. The sample contains over 100,000 clones, around 93% of which appear only once. Antigens of these TCRs are unknown. Sequenced input: CD4+ T cells from PBMCs. The receptor source for this set is a woman between 18 and 29 years old in good health and CMV-seronegative. Both conserved end residues are part of each CDR3. The D gene is left open where the match is weak. Part of the rows lack a size; the others show once, few, many or a class for expanded clones.

DNA | CDR3 | J | D | V | length | size
TGCGCCAGCAGCTTGGAGCCTCGGGGCTACAATGAGCAGTTCTTC | CASSLEPRGYNEQFF | TRBJ2-1 | NA | TRBV5-1 | 15 | NA
TGTGCCAGCTCACCGACAGGGGGCTCCTATAATTCACCCCTCCACTTT | CASSPTGGSYNSPLHF | TRBJ1-6 | TRBD1 | TRBV18 | 16 | NA
TGTGCCAGCCCGGGACAGGGGACGGTGGTGGACACTGAAGCTTTCTTT | CASPGQGTVVDTEAFF | TRBJ1-1 | TRBD1 | TRBV28 | 16 | NA
TGCGCCAGCAGCCAACCGACTAGCGGGGGGCACAATGAGCAGTTCTTC | CASSQPTSGGHNEQFF | TRBJ2-1 | TRBD2 | TRBV4-1 | 16 | NA
TGCGCCAGCAGCCTACTCCGGGACAGGGGTACTGGTGGCTACACCTTC | CASSLLRDRGTGGYTF | TRBJ1-2 | TRBD1 | TRBV5-1 | 16 | NA
TGTGCCAGCAGCCAGCAGGGTGGTCAGCCCCAGCATTTT | CASSQQGGQPQHF | TRBJ1-5 | NA | TRBV4-2 | 13 | NA
TGCGCCAGCAGCGTCCATCAGGCTAACTATGGCTACACCTTC | CASSVHQANYGYTF | TRBJ1-2 | NA | TRBV5-1 | 14 | NA
TGTGCCAGCTCACCAGGACCGGATGGAAACACCATATATTTT | CASSPGPDGNTIYF | TRBJ1-3 | NA | TRBV18 | 14 | once
TGTGCCAGCAGCTCCCAGGGCCGATCGAACACCGGGGAGCTGTTTTTT | CASSSQGRSNTGELFF | TRBJ2-2 | NA | TRBV7-8 | 16 | NA
TGTGCCAGCAGCGCAAATGGTGAAAAACTGTTTTTT | CASSANGEKLFF | TRBJ1-4 | NA | TRBV7-6 | 12 | NA
TGTGCTAGCGCGCCCTTCGGGAACACTGAAGCTTTCTTT | CASAPFGNTEAFF | TRBJ1-1 | NA | TRBV9 | 13 | NA
TGTGCCAGCAGCAGACCGGGACAGGGGATCAACGAGCAGTACTTC | CASSRPGQGINEQYF | TRBJ2-7 | TRBD1 | TRBV7-2 | 15 | NA
TGTGCCAGCAGCAAATGGGGGGACGCCTACGAGCAGTACTTC | CASSKWGDAYEQYF | TRBJ2-7 | NA | TRBV21-1 | 14 | NA
TGTGCCACCAGCACCCGCCTGGAATTGGGGAGGCAGTACTTC | CATSTRLELGRQYF | TRBJ2-7 | NA | TRBV15 | 14 | NA
TGTGCCAGCAGCCAAGATCTGGTCGGGGGGACCCAGTACTTC | CASSQDLVGGTQYF | TRBJ2-5 | NA | TRBV14 | 14 | NA
TGTGCCAGCAGCTTAGAGCAGGGGGCAGTAGATACGCAGTATTTT | CASSLEQGAVDTQYF | TRBJ2-3 | TRBD1 | TRBV7-4 | 15 | NA
TGTGCCAGCAGCCAAGTCCTAGCTCAGGGAGAGACCCAGTACTTC | CASSQVLAQGETQYF | TRBJ2-5 | NA | TRBV4-2 | 15 | NA
TGTGCCAGCAGTGGGGACGGTTACGAGCAGTACTTC | CASSGDGYEQYF | TRBJ2-7 | NA | TRBV2 | 12 | few
TGTGCCAGCAGCTTAGGAGTCAGGACGAACACCGGGGAGCTGTTTTTT | CASSLGVRTNTGELFF | TRBJ2-2 | NA | TRBV11-3 | 16 | NA
TGTGCCAGCAGCTTAGCGGGTCTCCCCTCCTACGAGCAGTACTTC | CASSLAGLPSYEQYF | TRBJ2-7 | NA | TRBV7-8 | 15 | NA
TGTGCCAGCAGTTTTAAGGGGGCCTGGTCAGAGACCCAGTACTTC | CASSFKGAWSETQYF | TRBJ2-5 | TRBD1 | TRBV28 | 15 | NA
TGTGCCAGCAGCTTCACAGGGGGACTCGGCTATGAGCAGTTCTTC | CASSFTGGLGYEQFF | TRBJ2-1 | TRBD1 | TRBV7-3 | 15 | NA